The 14 T cell receptor beta chains below were found in one sample sequenced in a study of T cells in Graves' hyperthyroidism and ophthalmopathy (dated by TCRdb to between 2018 and 2020). Library generation was performed with multiplex PCR. This sample was sequenced with an Illumina HiSeq 2000. TCR beta CDR3 regions were amplified from RNA transcripts. A first-round RT-PCR of the TCR CDR3 used the HTBI primer set with the Qiagen OneStep RT-PCR kit. TCRdb handled the public reads itself, with Q25 trimming in fastp and clone calling in MiXCR, and kept productive beta chains. Rows are unified per CDR3 protein, each entry keeping the most common DNA and genes. The sample profile shows just under 750,000 distinct CDR3 sequences; approximately 36% of them were found once. The ten largest clones take up approximately 31% of the sample. The sequencing input was blood. The receptors originated from a woman in her thirties or forties with Graves' hyperthyroidism.

This clonotype was seen more than once but under ten times. This sequence joins TRBV6-5 and TRBJ1-1; TRBD1 agrees at 10 bases. Germline CDR1 MNHEY, CDR2 SVGAGI. Trimming at V came to 2 bases and at J to 5 bases, leaving 5 bases not matched to a gene. The CDR3 sequence is 15 residues long. CDR3 in amino acids: CASSYVRQGATEAFF. The CDR3 coding sequence is TGTGCCAGCAGTTACGTGCGACAGGGGGCTACTGAAGCTTTCTTT.

This clonotype was seen repeatedly, ten times or more. V is TRBV6-5 and J is TRBJ1-1; D may be TRBD1 (5 bases). The CDR3 consists of 14 residues. V was clipped by 5 bases and J by 1 base, with 11 bases between them. Germline CDR1 reads MNHEY; CDR2 reads SVGAGI. CDR3 DNA sequence: TGTGCCAGCAGTGCCTATCAGGGGAACACTGAAGCTTTCTTT. Protein sequence: CASSAYQGNTEAFF.

This clonotype was found many times. The chain employs TRBV7-2 and TRBJ2-5, with unresolved D. The CDR3 has 13 residues. Germline-derived CDR1 and CDR2 are SGHTA and FQGNSA. Trimming shortened V by 4 bases and J by 1 base, and 7 bases separated the two germline ends. This CDR3 is CASSWAVQETQYF. The CDR3 DNA is TGTGCCAGCAGCTGGGCAGTCCAAGAGACCCAGTACTTC.

This sequence joins TRBV2 and TRBJ2-7, with TRBD2 matching over 13 bases. The DNA end is a closer match to TRBJ2-1, so the J assignment may be wrong. This CDR3 spans 16 amino acids. Germline CDR1 and CDR2: SNHLY and FYNNEI. CDR3 bases: TGTGCCAGCAGTGCAACAACTAGCGGGGGGGTAAATGAGCAGTTCTTC. Protein: CASSATTSGGVNEQFF.

Comments on this clonotype: The junction and the germline gene differ at one end; a read error may be behind it. The V and J genes are TRBV10-3 and TRBJ2-2, with D perhaps matching TRBD2 (5 bases). This CDR3 region has 13 residues. Germline CDR1 reads ENHRY; CDR2 reads SYGVKD. Here the CDR3 DNA reads TGTGCCAGCAGTTTCGGGGAGACCGGGGAGCTGTTTTTT. Translation: CASSFGETGELFF.

The gene calls are TRBV28 and TRBJ2-7; D perhaps matches TRBD2 (7 bases). This CDR3 is 15 amino acids long. From germline, CDR1 is MDHEN and CDR2 SYDVKM. V lost 6 bases and J lost 5, with 20 bases in between. CDR3 bases: TGTGCCAGCAGCCAACATCCCGGGGGGCTCCACGAGCAGTACTTC. It yields the protein CASSQHPGGLHEQYF.

This clonotype was detected ten times or more. The chain couples TRBV25-1 to TRBJ2-5; D unresolved. Germline CDR1 reads MGHDK; CDR2 reads SYGVNS. The CDR3 covers 15 residues. V lost 3 bases and J lost 5, with 16 bases in between. As DNA, the CDR3 is TGTGCCAGCAGTGACTCAGACCCCGGACGGGAGACCCAGTACTTC. Its translation is CASSDSDPGRETQYF.

A remark on this clonotype: Germline is not matched at one junction end, which may reflect a read error. The chain has TRBV20-1 and TRBJ1-1, with TRBD1 matching over 7 bases. The CDR3 contains 15 residues. Germline loops: CDR1 DFQATT, CDR2 SNEGSKA (reference sequence). CDR3 sequence (DNA): TGCAGTGCCAGAGCCACCGGGACGGACAGGACTGAAGCTTTCTTT. This translates into CSARATGTDRTEAFF.

The J gene is TRBJ1-2, the V gene TRBV2; no clear D gene. This CDR3 comprises 15 residues. Germline assignment: CDR1 SNHLY and CDR2 FYNNEI. V gave up 5 bases and J gave up 2 bases, with 15 bases separating them. CDR3 in DNA: TGTGCCAGCAGTTTAAGGTCTCCGGAAAACTATGGCTACACCTTC. Translation: CASSLRSPENYGYTF.

The sample holds many counts of this clonotype. The chain couples TRBV6-6 to TRBJ1-1; D is perhaps TRBD1 (6 bases). Germline assignment: CDR1 MNHNY and CDR2 SVGAGI (reference sequence). CDR3 size: 11 residues. Trimming took 6 bases from V and 7 from J, leaving 9 bases between them. CDR3: CASSRQVEAFF. The CDR3 DNA follows: TGTGCCAGCAGCAGACAGGTTGAAGCTTTCTTT.

The chain uses TRBV10-3 and TRBJ2-3; 7 bases are shared with TRBD2. Trimming at V came to 9 bases and at J to 2 bases, leaving 5 bases not matched to a gene. This CDR3 contains 13 residues. The germline CDR1 and CDR2 sequences are ENHRY and SYGVKD. This chain's CDR3 is CAIGTTYTDTQYF. The CDR3 DNA reads as TGTGCCATTGGGACTACCTACACAGATACGCAGTATTTT.

This chain uses TRBV7-8 with TRBJ1-2; no definite D call. V lost 1 base and J 2 bases, leaving 14 bases between the germline ends. Per germline, CDR1 SGHVS and CDR2 FQNEAQ. The CDR3 spans 16 residues. DNA for the CDR3: TGTGCCAGCAGCTTAGGGGTGGCACTGATAAACTATGGCTACACCTTC. This codes for CASSLGVALINYGYTF.

In DNA form, the CDR3 reads TGTGCCAGCAGCCTCAGGGAGATGGACGAGCAGTACTTC. Amino acid sequence: CASSLREMDEQYF. V is TRBV14 and J is TRBJ2-7; D tentatively reads TRBD1 or TRBD2 (5 bases each). V lost 4 bases, J lost 5 bases, and 12 bases lay in between. Germline V CDR1 and CDR2: SGHDN, FVKESK. The CDR3 covers 13 residues.

The J gene is TRBJ1-4, the V gene TRBV7-3; D might be TRBD1 (5 bases). The CDR3 has 15 amino acids. Looked up from germline, CDR1 is SGHTA and CDR2 is FQGTGA. V lost 6 bases to trimming and J lost 2 bases, with 13 bases between them. CDR3 sequence (DNA): TGTGCCAGCAGTGCTAGGGGACCTACTAATGAAAAACTGTTTTTT. This translates into CASSARGPTNEKLFF.